Each of the 12 T cell receptor beta chains below was sequenced from the same sample in a study of CD8 T cells in Susac syndrome (dated by TCRdb to the late 2010s). Libraries were constructed by the immunoSEQ multiplex PCR assay. RNA was extracted using the RNeasy kit, and roughly 0.5 to 1 microgram was reverse transcribed with random hexamers. The public reads were reprocessed in TCRdb via fastp at Q25 and MiXCR, keeping in-frame beta chains. Rows with one shared CDR3 protein collapse into an entry with the most common genes and DNA. The sample table contains a few hundred thousand distinct CDR3 sequences; only one count was recorded for 92% of them. The ten largest clones take up approximately 0.13% of the sample. The sequenced material came from CD8+ T cells from PBMCs. Receptors originate from a human donor with multiple sclerosis.

The chain uses TRBV7-6 and TRBJ2-5; D unclear. Trimming pared 3 bases from V and 3 bases from J, leaving 11 bases between. Germline lookup yields CDR1 SGHVS and CDR2 FNYEAQ. The CDR3 has 14 amino acids. For the CDR3, the DNA is TGTGCCAGCAGCTTTATCCCCCCGGAAGAGACCCAGTACTTC. As protein: CASSFIPPEETQYF. Complete variable domain (other parts from reference TRBV7-6 and TRBJ2-5): GAGVSQSPRYKVTKRGQDVALRCDPISGHVSLYWYRQALGQGPEFLTYFNYEAQQDKSGLPNDRFSAERPEGSISTLTIQRTEQRDSAMYRCASSFIPPEETQYFGPGTRLLVL.

This clonotype was seen a few times. The gene calls are TRBV9 and TRBJ2-7; D remains ambiguous. The CDR3 sequence is 15 residues long. Germline lookup yields CDR1 SGDLS and CDR2 YYNGEE. Trimming stripped 0 bases from V and 4 bases from J, with 14 bases between. CDR3 DNA sequence: TGTGCCAGCAGCGTAGGTGGCTCTGCTTCTTACGAGCAGTACTTC. This encodes CASSVGGSASYEQYF.

This clonotype was seen a single time. The rearrangement links TRBV6-6 to TRBJ2-3; D ambiguous. CDR1 is MNHNY, CDR2 SVGAGI, per germline (reference sequence). Trimming stripped 8 bases from V and 2 bases from J, with 11 bases between. The length of the CDR3 is 13 residues. This CDR3 reads CASRHSLTDTQYF. The CDR3 nucleotides read TGTGCCAGCCGACATTCTCTCACAGATACGCAGTATTTT.

The V call is TRBV29-1, the J call TRBJ2-3; tentative D call: TRBD1 (6 bases). This CDR3 spans 16 amino acids. V was pared by 0 bases and J by 11 bases, with 24 bases between. Germline CDR1 SQVTM, CDR2 ANQGSEA. CDR3 amino acids: CSVEETRGKTGLWQYF. CDR3 in DNA: TGCAGCGTTGAAGAGACAAGAGGGAAAACAGGGTTGTGGCAGTATTTT.

V is TRBV30 and J is TRBJ1-2, with 7 bases lining up with TRBD1. Unmatched junction bases numbered 5, after V lost 0 bases and J lost 7 bases. This CDR3 spans 13 amino acids. Germline CDR1 is GTSNPN and CDR2 is SVGIG (reference sequence). The CDR3 DNA is TGTGCCTGGAGTGTTGACAGGGCTAGTGGCTACACCTTC. Protein product: CAWSVDRASGYTF.

CDR3 amino acids: CASGLAGGRGGELFF. CDR3 coding DNA: TGCGCCAGCGGACTAGCGGGAGGCCGAGGCGGGGAGCTGTTTTTT. The chain carries TRBV5-1 and TRBJ2-2; 14 bases agree with TRBD2. Trimming cost V 7 bases and J 7 bases; bases outside gene matches: 6. CDR1 and CDR2 (germline): SGHRS, YFSETQ. The CDR3 runs to 15 residues. The variable domain in full, completed from reference TRBV5-1 and TRBJ2-2, reads KAGVTQTPRYLIKTRGQQVTLSCSPISGHRSVSWYQQTPGQGLQFLFEYFSETQRNKGNFPGRFSGRQFSNSRSEMNVSTLELGDSALYLCASGLAGGRGGELFFGEGSRLTVL.

The rearrangement uses TRBV7-9 and TRBJ1-1, with 7 bases fitting TRBD1. Germline V gives CDR1 SEHNR, CDR2 FQNEAQ (reference sequence). The CDR3 covers 16 residues. The V and J ends lost 5 bases and 0 bases, in that order; junction bases with no gene match: 9. CDR3 region: CASSPGPQGVNTEAFF. The CDR3 DNA sequence: TGTGCCAGCAGCCCGGGGCCCCAGGGGGTGAACACTGAAGCTTTCTTT. The full variable domain, rest sourced from reference TRBV7-9 and TRBJ1-1, is DTGVSQNPRHKITKRGQNVTFRCDPISEHNRLYWYRQTLGQGPEFLTYFQNEAQLEKSRLLSDRFSAERPKGSFSTLEIQRTEQGDSAMYLCASSPGPQGVNTEAFFGQGTRLTVV.

This clonotype was recorded once. The chain has TRBV12-3 or TRBV12-4 and TRBJ2-7, with TRBD2 identical over 7 bases. The CDR3 sequence is 16 residues long. The V segment lost 5 bases and the J segment 0 bases; nucleotides outside the gene matches: 10. CDR3: CASSLPPSGASYEQYF. CDR3 nucleotide sequence: TGTGCCAGCAGTCTGCCGCCGAGCGGGGCCTCCTACGAGCAGTACTTC.

V is TRBV4-2 and J is TRBJ1-1, with D hard to call. The CDR3 contains 17 residues. V shed 4 bases and J shed 5 bases, with 23 bases lying between them. Germline CDR1 is LGHNA and CDR2 is YNFKEQ. Here the CDR3 reads CASSPPSPGRLVTEAFF. CDR3 nucleotides: TGTGCCAGCAGCCCCCCTTCCCCAGGCAGATTGGTGACTGAAGCTTTCTTT.

The V and J genes are TRBV13 and TRBJ2-7; tentatively, D is TRBD2 (5 bases). The CDR3 is made up of 12 amino acids. V lost 6 bases to trimming and J lost 4 bases, with 10 bases between them. Germline V gene data show CDR1 as PRHDT and CDR2 as FYEKMQ (reference sequence). The CDR3 sequence: CASSRGKYEQYF. CDR3 nucleotides: TGTGCCAGCAGTCGGGGAAAATACGAGCAGTACTTC.

Only one count was recorded for this clonotype. The rearrangement joins TRBV13 to TRBJ2-1; TRBD2 matches at 16 bases. Germline trimming cut 3 bases from V and 7 bases from J; bases unmatched to any gene: 9. CDR1 is PRHDT and CDR2 is FYEKMQ in the germline V gene (reference sequence). The CDR3 has 18 amino acids. The CDR3 DNA is TGTGCCAGCAGCTTGGGGACTAGCGGGGGGGCTCCGGCGAATGAGCAGTTCTTC. Translation gives CASSLGTSGGAPANEQFF. The full variable domain, with the rest looked up from reference TRBV13 and TRBJ2-1, is AAGVIQSPRHLIKEKRETATLKCYPIPRHDTVYWYQQGPGQDPQFLISFYEKMQSDKGSIPDRFSAQQFSDYHSELNMSSLELGDSALYFCASSLGTSGGAPANEQFFGPGTRLTVL.

The J gene is TRBJ1-1, the V gene TRBV7-3; the D is unclear. Trimming stripped 1 base from V and 0 bases from J, with 9 bases between. The CDR3 loop spans 15 amino acids. CDR1 and CDR2 from the germline V gene are SGHTA and FQGTGA. In DNA, the CDR3 is TGTGCCAGCAGCTTAAGGACGGATATGAACACTGAAGCTTTCTTT. Its protein is CASSLRTDMNTEAFF.